Listed below are T cell receptor beta chains from one sample, sequenced in a study of blood T cell repertoires in COVID-19. Sequencing used immunoSEQ multiplex PCR; TCRdb keeps in-frame clones, though not all of them. The data contain 110,000 or so clones, 70% to 90% of them singletons. Sequencing was performed on peripheral blood. The receptors were sampled from a man aged 40-49 years with acute or convalescent COVID-19. CDR3s include the opening cysteine and the closing phenylalanine or tryptophan. The D gene is left open where the match is weak. Part of the rows lack a size; the others show once, few, many or a class for expanded clones.

TRBD1,TRBV2,TRBJ2-5,NA,TGTGCCAGCAGACCTATTACAGGGGAAGAGACCCAGTACTTC,CASRPITGEETQYF
TRBD1,TRBV7-9,TRBJ1-4,NA,TGTGCCAGCAACGTCGACAGGGCTAATGAAAAACTGTTTTTT,CASNVDRANEKLFF
NA,TRBV24-1,TRBJ2-7,NA,TGTGCCACCAGTGACCCGGGTAGGGGCTCCTACGAGCAGTACTTC,CATSDPGRGSYEQYF
NA,TRBV7-2,TRBJ2-3,once,TGTGCCAGCAGCTTAGGTCTCCGGGGAGATACGCAGTATTTT,CASSLGLRGDTQYF
NA,TRBV19,TRBJ1-2,NA,TGTGCCAGCGAGATAGCTAACTATGGCTACACCTTC,CASEIANYGYTF
NA,TRBV5-1,TRBJ1-2,NA,TGCGCCAGCAGCTTGGGCGCGAGGGATAGGGTTCACTATGGCTACACCTTC,CASSLGARDRVHYGYTF
TRBD1,TRBV6-1,TRBJ2-7,NA,TGTGCCAGCAGTGAGACAGGGGCCTACGAGCAGTACTTC,CASSETGAYEQYF
TRBD2,TRBV4-2,TRBJ2-2,NA,TGTGCCAGCAGCCCTCCTATAGCGGGGGCGAACACCGGGGAGCTGTTTTTT,CASSPPIAGANTGELFF
NA,TRBV4-3,TRBJ1-2,once,TGCGCCAGCAGCCAAGAGAGCAGCATAGGCGGGGAACCCTATGGCTACACCTTC,CASSQESSIGGEPYGYTF
NA,TRBV6-5,TRBJ2-5,once,TGTGCCAGCAGTTCTCAGGACTCGAGGAGGGAGACCCAGTACTTC,CASSSQDSRRETQYF
NA,TRBV19,TRBJ1-1,NA,TGTGCCAGTAGTATTAATCGGGGTCTGAACACTGAAGCTTTCTTT,CASSINRGLNTEAFF
TRBD1,TRBV7-9,TRBJ2-7,NA,TGTGCCAGCAGCTCCGACAGGGGCGAGCAGTACTTC,CASSSDRGEQYF
TRBD1,TRBV6-6,TRBJ1-6,once,TGTGCCAGCAGTCCCGGGACAGGATTCGGCTCCTATAATTCACCCCTCCACTTT,CASSPGTGFGSYNSPLHF
TRBD2,TRBV30,TRBJ2-2,NA,TGTGCCCTTTCTAGCGGGATTTACACCGGGGAGCTGTTTTTT,CALSSGIYTGELFF
NA,TRBV7-2,TRBJ1-5,once,TGTGCCAGCAGCTTATCGGGGGGAGTTCAGCCCCAGCATTTT,CASSLSGGVQPQHF
NA,TRBV3-1/TRBV3-2,TRBJ1-1,NA,TGTGCCAGCAGCCAAGAGTGGCACCAGAACACTGAAGCTTTCTTT,CASSQEWHQNTEAFF
NA,TRBV2,TRBJ2-3,once,TGTGCCAGCAGTAAACAGGGATACAAACATGAAGATACGCAGTATTTT,CASSKQGYKHEDTQYF
TRBD1,TRBV5-1,TRBJ1-2,NA,TGCGCCAGCAGCTCCCGACAGGGAAGAGACTATGGCTACACCTTC,CASSSRQGRDYGYTF
NA,TRBV2,TRBJ2-3,NA,TGTGCCCTTCGAGGCGGCCTTAGCACAGATACGCAGTATTTT,CALRGGLSTDTQYF
TRBD2,TRBV7-6,TRBJ2-1,NA,TGTGCCAGCAGCTCTGTGAGACTAGCGGGGGACAATGAGCAGTTCTTC,CASSSVRLAGDNEQFF
TRBD2,TRBV6-1,TRBJ2-7,NA,TGTGCCAGCAGTGAAAGGGCTAGCGGGGGTCTCTACGAGCAGTACTTC,CASSERASGGLYEQYF
NA,TRBV3-1/TRBV3-2,TRBJ1-1,NA,TGTGCCAGCAGCCAAGGGCAGGGTGAAGCTTTCTTT,CASSQGQGEAFF
TRBD2,TRBV24-1,TRBJ2-1,NA,TGTGCCACCAGTGACGGGGGACTAACCCAGAATGAGCAGTTCTTC,CATSDGGLTQNEQFF
TRBD1,TRBV5-5,TRBJ2-7,NA,TGTGCCAGCAGCTTGGAGGGGACAGGGGCAAGCCTCTCCTACGAGCAGTACTTC,CASSLEGTGASLSYEQYF
NA,TRBV12-5,TRBJ1-2,NA,TGTGCTAGTGGTTTGGATCAGGACATAAAATATGGCTACACCTTC,CASGLDQDIKYGYTF
NA,TRBV5-4,TRBJ2-5,NA,TGTGCCAGCAGCTTGGATCTGGCGGACTCTCAAGAGACCCAGTACTTC,CASSLDLADSQETQYF
NA,TRBV20-1,TRBJ2-5,NA,TGCAGTGCTAGTCTTCCGGGAGAGACCCAGTACTTC,CSASLPGETQYF
TRBD1,TRBV6-5,TRBJ1-4,NA,TGTGCCAGCACCCCACCAGGGGGGCTGGGAGAAAAACTGTTTTTT,CASTPPGGLGEKLFF
NA,TRBV6-5,TRBJ2-5,NA,TGTGCCAGCAGTTACGACTTGGCAGAACAAGAGACCCAGTACTTC,CASSYDLAEQETQYF
TRBD1,TRBV3-1/TRBV3-2,TRBJ2-6,NA,TGTGCCAGCAGGTCCGGACAGGGGGCCGGGGCCAACGTCCTGACTTTC,CASRSGQGAGANVLTF
NA,TRBV27,TRBJ2-2,NA,TGTGCCAGCAGTGAGTGGGGCCGGGAGCTGTTTTTT,CASSEWGRELFF
NA,TRBV27,TRBJ2-2,NA,NA,CASSFLFGPGGTGELFF
TRBD2,TRBV7-9,TRBJ2-1,NA,TGTGCCAGCACTCCGGGACTAGAGAGGAATGAGCAGTTCTTC,CASTPGLERNEQFF
NA,TRBV24-1,TRBJ2-1,few,TGTGCCACCAGTGATTTGCGCCCCACAGGGCGCTCCTACAATGAGCAGTTCTTC,CATSDLRPTGRSYNEQFF
NA,TRBV10-3,TRBJ2-2,NA,TGTGCCATCAGTGAGGGGCCTACGAACACCGGGGAGCTGTTTTTT,CAISEGPTNTGELFF
NA,TRBV7-9,TRBJ1-1,NA,TGTGCCAGCAGCACCTCCGACAGATTGAACACTGAAGCTTTCTTT,CASSTSDRLNTEAFF
TRBD2,TRBV4-3,TRBJ2-5,NA,TGCGCCAGCAGCCAAGAGGGACTAGCGGGGAGGTACCAAGAGACCCAGTACTTC,CASSQEGLAGRYQETQYF
NA,TRBV30,TRBJ2-7,NA,TGTGCCTGGAGTATGGGAGGAACAATTTACGAGCAGTACTTC,CAWSMGGTIYEQYF
TRBD1,TRBV29-1,TRBJ1-2,NA,TGCAGCGTTGAAGTGGTGACAGGGGGCTTCTATGGCTACACCTTC,CSVEVVTGGFYGYTF
NA,TRBV19,TRBJ2-6,NA,TGTGCCAGTAGTACAGGGAGGTTGAGAGGGGCCAACGTCCTGACTTTC,CASSTGRLRGANVLTF
NA,TRBV19,TRBJ1-1,NA,TGTGCCAGTAGTATGGACAGCCGGAACACTGAAGCTTTCTTT,CASSMDSRNTEAFF
TRBD1,TRBV19,TRBJ1-5,NA,TGTGCCACGACAGGGTTCGTAAATCAGCCCCAGCATTTT,CATTGFVNQPQHF
TRBD1,TRBV7-8,TRBJ2-3,large,TGTGCCAGCAGCTGGGACAGGGGAGGTGTCACAGATACGCAGTATTTT,CASSWDRGGVTDTQYF
TRBD1,TRBV6-5,TRBJ1-1,NA,TGTGCCAGCCGGGGACAGGAATATGAAGCTTTCTTT,CASRGQEYEAFF
TRBD1,TRBV3-1/TRBV3-2,TRBJ2-7,once,TGTGCCAGCAGCCCTAGTCAGGGGGCTTGGTACGAGCAGTACTTC,CASSPSQGAWYEQYF
NA,TRBV27,TRBJ2-7,NA,TGTGCCAGCAGTTTATCGGGGAGTACCTACGAGCAGTACTTC,CASSLSGSTYEQYF
NA,TRBV27,TRBJ2-3,NA,TGTGCCAGCAGTTTAAGCTCAGGGGCCACAGATACGCAGTATTTT,CASSLSSGATDTQYF
TRBD1,TRBV19,TRBJ2-2,NA,TGTGCCAGTAGTTTGGGACAGGGGAACACCGGGGAGCTGTTTTTT,CASSLGQGNTGELFF
TRBD1,TRBV4-1,TRBJ2-7,NA,TGCGCCAGCAGCCAAGCTGCGGGACAGGGTGGGGACGAGCAGTACTTC,CASSQAAGQGGDEQYF
NA,TRBV7-9,TRBJ1-1,NA,TGTGCCAGCAGCCCCATCGACGGACTGGCTAACACTGAAGCTTTCTTT,CASSPIDGLANTEAFF
NA,TRBV9,TRBJ2-2,once,TGTGCCAGCAGCGTCGCCCCTAGCCCCACTCTATCCGGGGAGCTGTTTTTT,CASSVAPSPTLSGELFF
TRBD1,TRBV27,TRBJ1-2,few,TGTGCCAGCAGTGGAAGACAGGGGGCGTCCATCAGCTACACCTTC,CASSGRQGASISYTF
NA,TRBV12-3/TRBV12-4,TRBJ1-1,NA,TGTGCCAGCAGCCCTCGAGTCGCTGAAGCTTTCTTT,CASSPRVAEAFF